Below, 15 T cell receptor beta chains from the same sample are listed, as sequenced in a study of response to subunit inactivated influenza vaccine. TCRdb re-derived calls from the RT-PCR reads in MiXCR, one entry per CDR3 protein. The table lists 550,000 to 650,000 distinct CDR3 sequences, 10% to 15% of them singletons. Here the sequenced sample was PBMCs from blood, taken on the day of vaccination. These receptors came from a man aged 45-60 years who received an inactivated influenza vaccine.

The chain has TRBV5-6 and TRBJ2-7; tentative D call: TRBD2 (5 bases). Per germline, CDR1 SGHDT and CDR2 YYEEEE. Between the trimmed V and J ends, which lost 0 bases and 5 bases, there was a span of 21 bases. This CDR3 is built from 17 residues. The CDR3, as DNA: TGTGCCAGCAGCTTGGTTAGATTATGGACTCTTTACGACGAGCAGTACTTC. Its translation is CASSLVRLWTLYDEQYF.

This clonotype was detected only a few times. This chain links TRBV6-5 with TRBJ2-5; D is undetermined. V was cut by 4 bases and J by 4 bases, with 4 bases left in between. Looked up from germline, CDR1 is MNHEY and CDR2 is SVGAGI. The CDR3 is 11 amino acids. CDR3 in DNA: TGTGCCAGCAGTTCGGCAGAGACCCAGTACTTC. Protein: CASSSAETQYF.

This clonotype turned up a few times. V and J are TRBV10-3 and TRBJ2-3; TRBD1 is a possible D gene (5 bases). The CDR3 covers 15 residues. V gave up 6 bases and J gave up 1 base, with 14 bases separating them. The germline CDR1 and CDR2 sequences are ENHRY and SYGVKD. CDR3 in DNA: TGTGCCATCAGCGATAGGGGTGGGGGCACAGATACGCAGTATTTT. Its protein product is CAISDRGGGTDTQYF.

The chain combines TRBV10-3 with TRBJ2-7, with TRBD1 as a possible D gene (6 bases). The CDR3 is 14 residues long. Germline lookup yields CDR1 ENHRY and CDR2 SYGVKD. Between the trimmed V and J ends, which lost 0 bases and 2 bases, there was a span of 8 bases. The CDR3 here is CAISESRGPYEQYF. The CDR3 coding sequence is TGTGCCATCAGTGAGTCCAGGGGACCCTACGAGCAGTACTTC.

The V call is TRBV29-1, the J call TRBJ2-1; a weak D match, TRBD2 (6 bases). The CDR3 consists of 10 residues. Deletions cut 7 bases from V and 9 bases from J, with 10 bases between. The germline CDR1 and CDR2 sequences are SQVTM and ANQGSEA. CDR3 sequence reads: CSAAGPEQFF. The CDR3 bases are TGCAGCGCAGCGGGTCCTGAGCAGTTCTTC.

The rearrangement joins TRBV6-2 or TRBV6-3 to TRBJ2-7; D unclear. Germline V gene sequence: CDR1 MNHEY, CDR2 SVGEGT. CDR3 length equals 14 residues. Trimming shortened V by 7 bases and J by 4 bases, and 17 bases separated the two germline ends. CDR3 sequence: CASTSPVVLYEQYF. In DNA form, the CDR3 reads TGTGCCAGCACCTCTCCGGTTGTTTTATACGAGCAGTACTTC.

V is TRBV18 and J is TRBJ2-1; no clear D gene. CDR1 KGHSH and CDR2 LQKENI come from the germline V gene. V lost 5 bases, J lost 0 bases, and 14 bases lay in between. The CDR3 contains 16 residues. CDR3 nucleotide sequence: TGTGCCAGCTCAACCTTTTCAGGAAGCTCCTACAATGAGCAGTTCTTC. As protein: CASSTFSGSSYNEQFF.

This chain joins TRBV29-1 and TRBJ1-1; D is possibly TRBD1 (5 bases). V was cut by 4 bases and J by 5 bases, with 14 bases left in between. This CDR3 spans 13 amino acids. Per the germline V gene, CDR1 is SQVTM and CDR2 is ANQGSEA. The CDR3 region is CSVVGVVGTEAFF. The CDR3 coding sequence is TGCAGCGTTGTGGGGGTTGTTGGGACTGAAGCTTTCTTT.

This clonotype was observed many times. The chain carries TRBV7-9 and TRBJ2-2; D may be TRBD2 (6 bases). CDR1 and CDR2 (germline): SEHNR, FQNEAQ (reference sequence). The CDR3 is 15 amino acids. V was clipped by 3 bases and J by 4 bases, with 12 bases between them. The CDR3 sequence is CASSLGLASTGELFF. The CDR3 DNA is TGTGCCAGCAGCTTGGGCCTAGCGAGCACCGGGGAGCTGTTTTTT.

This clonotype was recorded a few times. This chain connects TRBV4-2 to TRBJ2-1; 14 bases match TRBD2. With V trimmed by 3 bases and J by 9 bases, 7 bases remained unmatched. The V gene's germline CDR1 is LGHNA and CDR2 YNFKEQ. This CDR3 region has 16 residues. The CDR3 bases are TGTGCCAGCAGCCAGTCCGGGACTAGCGGGAGTATTGAGCAGTTCTTC. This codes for CASSQSGTSGSIEQFF.

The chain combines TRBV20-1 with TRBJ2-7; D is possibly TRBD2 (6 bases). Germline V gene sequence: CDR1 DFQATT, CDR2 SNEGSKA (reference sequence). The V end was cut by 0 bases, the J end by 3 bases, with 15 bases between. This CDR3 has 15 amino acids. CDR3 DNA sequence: TGCAGTGCTAGAGATCCTTCTAGCGCTTACTACGAGCAGTACTTC. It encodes CSARDPSSAYYEQYF.

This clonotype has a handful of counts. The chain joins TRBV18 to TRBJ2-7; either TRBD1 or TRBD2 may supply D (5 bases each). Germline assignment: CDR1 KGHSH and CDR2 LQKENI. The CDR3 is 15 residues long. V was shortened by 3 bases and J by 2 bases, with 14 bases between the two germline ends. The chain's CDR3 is CASSPGTGLTYEQYF. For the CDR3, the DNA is TGTGCCAGCTCACCCGGGACGGGCCTCACCTACGAGCAGTACTTC.

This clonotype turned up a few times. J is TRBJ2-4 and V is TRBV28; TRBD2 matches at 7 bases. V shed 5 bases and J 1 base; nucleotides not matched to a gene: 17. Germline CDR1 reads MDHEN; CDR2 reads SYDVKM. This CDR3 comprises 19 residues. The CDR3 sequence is CASSQHPIRGEVAKNIQYF. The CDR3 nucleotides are TGTGCCAGCAGTCAACATCCCATTCGGGGGGAGGTGGCCAAAAACATTCAGTACTTC.

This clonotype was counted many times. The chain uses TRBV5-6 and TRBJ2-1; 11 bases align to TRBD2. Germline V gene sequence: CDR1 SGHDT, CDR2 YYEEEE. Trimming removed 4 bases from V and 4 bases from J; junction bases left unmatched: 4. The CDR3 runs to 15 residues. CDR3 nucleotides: TGTGCCAGCAGCACCGGGACTAGCGGATACAATGAGCAGTTCTTC. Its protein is CASSTGTSGYNEQFF.

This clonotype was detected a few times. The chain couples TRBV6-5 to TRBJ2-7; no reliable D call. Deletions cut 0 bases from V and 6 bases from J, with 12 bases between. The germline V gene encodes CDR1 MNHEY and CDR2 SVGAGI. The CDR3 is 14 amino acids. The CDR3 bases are TGTGCCAGCAGTTACTCGGGCCGCCCCAGCGAGCAGTACTTC. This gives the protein CASSYSGRPSEQYF.